Listed here are 21 T cell receptor beta chains from one sample, sequenced in a study of blood T cell repertoires in COVID-19. Profiling relied on immunoSEQ multiplex PCR, and the TCRdb table lists in-frame clones only, not all of them. The sample consists of fewer than 300,000 clones, 85% of them appearing once. Material for sequencing was peripheral blood. These receptors all come from a human donor in a cohort sampled during active COVID-19.

The chain uses TRBV28 and TRBJ1-2; 9 bases align to TRBD1. Per the germline V gene, CDR1 is MDHEN and CDR2 is SYDVKM. With V trimmed by 4 bases and J by 4 bases, 7 bases remained unmatched. CDR3 length: 15 amino acids. CDR3 residues: CASSSQDRGGYGYTF. The CDR3 region has the DNA TGTGCCAGCAGTTCCCAGGACAGGGGAGGCTATGGCTACACCTTC.

The CDR3 protein is CASSLSAGFSYGYTF. The CDR3 region has the DNA TGTGCCAGCAGTTTATCGGCAGGGTTTTCTTATGGCTACACCTTC. The chain is built from TRBV27 and TRBJ1-2; D possibly corresponds to TRBD1 (5 bases). Germline V gene lookup returns CDR1 MNHEY and CDR2 SMNVEV (reference sequence). CDR3 length: 15 amino acids. The V end lost 0 bases, the J end lost 5 bases, and 13 bases lay between the germline ends.

This chain joins TRBV15 and TRBJ1-3, with D possibly being TRBD1 (5 bases). The CDR3 totals 19 residues. CDR1 and CDR2 from the germline V gene are LNHNV and YYDKDF (reference sequence). V shed 0 bases and J shed 0 bases, with 18 bases lying between them. The CDR3 DNA is TGTGCCACCAGCAGAGATAACAATACCAGGGTTAGCTCTGGAAACACCATATATTTT. It yields the protein CATSRDNNTRVSSGNTIYF.

The rearrangement links TRBV11-2 to TRBJ2-1, with TRBD2 identical over 14 bases. The CDR3 loop spans 16 amino acids. Germline-derived CDR1 and CDR2 are SGHAT and FQNNGV. V was clipped by 4 bases and J by 6 bases; unmatched bases: 5. This chain's CDR3 is CASSYPGTSGSNEQFF. The DNA of the CDR3 is TGTGCCAGCAGCTACCCAGGGACTAGCGGGAGCAATGAGCAGTTCTTC.

V is TRBV15 and J is TRBJ1-1, with TRBD1 matching 9 bases. V shed 4 bases, J shed 3 bases, and the junction held 6 bases outside the gene matches. The CDR3 loop spans 15 amino acids. CDR1 and CDR2 from the germline V gene are LNHNV and YYDKDF (reference sequence). CDR3 sequence: CATSNPGQGYTEAFF. The CDR3 region has the DNA TGTGCCACCAGCAATCCCGGACAGGGGTACACTGAAGCTTTCTTT.

The chain recombines TRBV5-1 with TRBJ2-5; TRBD1 matches at 10 bases. Trimming cost V 4 bases and J 4 bases; bases outside gene matches: 4. CDR3 size: 14 residues. Germline CDR1 reads SGHRS; CDR2 reads YFSETQ. In DNA, the CDR3 is TGCGCCAGCAGCGACAGGGGGCGAGCAGAGACCCAGTACTTC. It encodes CASSDRGRAETQYF. Based on the CDR3 plus reference TRBV5-1 and TRBJ2-5, the full variable domain is KAGVTQTPRYLIKTRGQQVTLSCSPISGHRSVSWYQQTPGQGLQFLFEYFSETQRNKGNFPGRFSGRQFSNSRSEMNVSTLELGDSALYLCASSDRGRAETQYFGPGTRLLVL.

This clone was found a few times. The V call is TRBV7-2, the J call TRBJ2-2, with 9 nucleotides matching TRBD2. The CDR3 consists of 16 residues. V was clipped by 6 bases and J by 7 bases; unmatched bases: 12. The germline CDR1 and CDR2 sequences are SGHTA and FQGNSA. Here the CDR3 DNA reads TGTGCCAGCAGTCCCTTGGCGGGAGGGCCGAGCGGGGAGCTGTTTTTT. Translating gives CASSPLAGGPSGELFF.

V gene TRBV19 combines with J gene TRBJ1-2, with 7 bases matching TRBD1. V gave up 6 bases and J gave up 9 bases; unmatched junction bases: 16. CDR3 size: 15 residues. Germline loops: CDR1 LNHDA, CDR2 SQIVND (reference sequence). The CDR3 loop reads CASSPQTPTGLSYTF. In nucleotides, the CDR3 is TGTGCCAGTAGCCCACAAACCCCGACAGGGTTAAGCTACACCTTC.

CDR3 loop: CASSLSSYGGTDTQYF. CDR3 nucleotides: TGTGCCAGCAGCCTCTCCAGCTACGGGGGGACAGATACGCAGTATTTT. V is TRBV7-2 and J is TRBJ2-3; 7 bases are a match to TRBD2. V was clipped by 5 bases and J by 3 bases; unmatched bases: 11. The CDR3 is 16 amino acids. The germline CDR1 and CDR2 sequences are SGHTA and FQGNSA.

This clone turned up a few times. The V call is TRBV5-1, the J call TRBJ1-1; D perhaps matches TRBD1 (5 bases). CDR1 and CDR2 from the germline V gene are SGHRS and YFSETQ. The CDR3 has 15 amino acids. Trimming shortened V by 3 bases and J by 5 bases, and 17 bases separated the two germline ends. The CDR3 is CASSSQVHRSTEAFF. In nucleotides, the CDR3 is TGCGCCAGCAGCTCACAGGTTCACCGGTCGACTGAAGCTTTCTTT.

This clone was recorded only once. This chain uses TRBV6-5 with TRBJ2-4; the D gene is possibly TRBD2 (6 bases). This CDR3 comprises 14 residues. The germline V and J ends were trimmed by 6 bases and 4 bases, with 13 bases remaining between them. The germline V gene encodes CDR1 MNHEY and CDR2 SVGAGI. The CDR3 loop reads CASRGSGRKNIQYF. The CDR3 nucleotides read TGTGCCAGCAGGGGTAGCGGAAGAAAAAACATTCAGTACTTC.

The chain carries TRBV18 and TRBJ1-2, with 11 bases matching TRBD1. This CDR3 is built from 14 residues. J lost 7 bases, V lost 6 bases, and 7 bases had no gene match. CDR1 is KGHSH, CDR2 LQKENI, per germline. This CDR3 is CASSHGQGAGGYTF. CDR3 sequence (DNA): TGTGCCAGCTCGCATGGACAGGGGGCTGGTGGCTACACCTTC.

V and J are TRBV28 and TRBJ1-2; TRBD1 aligns across 10 bases. The CDR3 is made up of 15 amino acids. Looked up from germline, CDR1 is MDHEN and CDR2 is SYDVKM. The V segment lost 10 bases and the J segment 5 bases; nucleotides outside the gene matches: 13. The CDR3 DNA reads TGTGCCACCCCTGGGGACAGGGGTAGGTCATATGGCTACACCTTC. Its protein product is CATPGDRGRSYGYTF.

V usage is TRBV18 and J usage is TRBJ2-7; D ambiguous. Deletions cut 3 bases from V and 3 bases from J, with 9 bases between. Germline assignment: CDR1 KGHSH and CDR2 LQKENI. The CDR3 runs 13 residues. The CDR3 DNA is TGTGCCAGCTCACCGCAGGCAGACTACGAGCAGTACTTC. It specifies CASSPQADYEQYF.

This chain connects TRBV6-5 to TRBJ2-3, with TRBD2 identical over 12 bases. V shed 6 bases and J 6 bases; nucleotides not matched to a gene: 7. Per the germline V gene, CDR1 is MNHEY and CDR2 is SVGAGI. The CDR3 is made up of 15 amino acids. The CDR3 bases are TGTGCCAGCAGATACCTAGCGGGAGGGACGGATACGCAGTATTTT. Amino acid sequence: CASRYLAGGTDTQYF.

The V gene is TRBV11-2, the J gene TRBJ1-5, with D tentatively TRBD1 (5 bases). The CDR3 extends over 15 amino acids. CDR1 and CDR2 from the germline V gene are SGHAT and FQNNGV. V was pared by 3 bases and J by 2 bases, with 11 bases between. In DNA form, the CDR3 reads TGTGCCAGCAGCTTGGGGGACTCCGGCAATCAGCCCCAGCATTTT. Protein product: CASSLGDSGNQPQHF. Together with reference TRBV11-2 and TRBJ1-5, the CDR3 gives the full variable domain: EAGVAQSPRYKIIEKRQSVAFWCNPISGHATLYWYQQILGQGPKLLIQFQNNGVVDDSQLPKDRFSAERLKGVDSTLKIQPAKLEDSAVYLCASSLGDSGNQPQHFGDGTRLSIL.

V gene TRBV7-9 combines with J gene TRBJ2-5; 11 bases match TRBD2. This CDR3 is built from 17 residues. With 5 bases clipped from V and 1 base from J, the junction kept 9 bases outside the gene matches. Germline CDR1 SEHNR, CDR2 FQNEAQ (reference sequence). The CDR3 here is CASSRITSGRGQETQYF. The CDR3 coding sequence is TGTGCCAGCAGCCGTATTACTAGCGGGAGAGGCCAAGAGACCCAGTACTTC.

This sequence joins TRBV5-1 and TRBJ2-5; the D gene is possibly TRBD2 (6 bases). Trimming removed 4 bases at V and 5 bases at J, with 15 bases between. This CDR3 has 14 amino acids. Germline V lookup: CDR1 SGHRS, CDR2 YFSETQ. CDR3 in DNA: TGCGCCAGCAGCGCGGGATTTCAAGTGGAGACCCAGTACTTC. Its translation: CASSAGFQVETQYF.

CDR3 nucleotides: TGTGCCAGCAGCCCCGCGGGCCTTGCGCGGAACACCGGGGAGCTGTTTTTT. Amino acid sequence: CASSPAGLARNTGELFF. The gene calls are TRBV7-2 and TRBJ2-2; D is possibly TRBD2 (5 bases). Deletions cut 5 bases from V and 1 base from J, with 17 bases between. The CDR3 has 17 amino acids. Per germline, CDR1 SGHTA and CDR2 FQGNSA. Full variable domain (missing parts from reference TRBV7-2 and TRBJ2-2): GAGVSQSPSNKVTEKGKDVELRCDPISGHTALYWYRQSLGQGLEFLIYFQGNSAPDKSGLPSDRFSAERTGGSVSTLTIQRTQQEDSAVYLCASSPAGLARNTGELFFGEGSRLTVL.

The V and J genes are TRBV28 and TRBJ2-5, with 10 nucleotides matching TRBD2. CDR1 MDHEN and CDR2 SYDVKM come from the germline V gene. V dropped 11 bases and J dropped 5; count of bases not matched to a gene: 14. The CDR3 totals 15 residues. CDR3 amino acids: CALNKAGGPRETQYF. The CDR3 bases are TGTGCCTTGAATAAAGCGGGAGGGCCAAGGGAGACCCAGTACTTC.

The chain links TRBV2 to TRBJ2-2, with D perhaps matching TRBD1 (6 bases). Trimming left V 6 bases short and J 1 base short, with 15 bases between. There are 16 residues in the CDR3. The V gene's germline CDR1 is SNHLY and CDR2 FYNNEI. The CDR3 DNA is TGTGCCAGCAGCGACTGGGGGACACGGAACACCGGGGAGCTGTTTTTT. Amino acids: CASSDWGTRNTGELFF.